The next 2 T cell receptor beta chains were all read from a single sample in a study of T cell changes during pregnancy in multiple sclerosis. Measured with immunoSEQ multiplex PCR; TCRdb has only the in-frame clones, and not every one. The sample lists some 68,000 clones, approximately 90% occurring once. The specimen was peripheral blood, collected in the second trimester of pregnancy. The receptors were gathered from a female donor in good health, enrolled as a control in a pregnancy study.

The chain recombines TRBV6-4 with TRBJ2-5, with a tentative D call TRBD1 (7 bases). There are 17 residues in the CDR3. Germline V gives CDR1 MRHNA, CDR2 SNTAGT. Trimming removed 0 bases at V and 3 bases at J, with 17 bases between. In nucleotides, the CDR3 is TGTGCCAGCAGTGACTCCACAGGGGCTAGCGAAAAAGAGACCCAGTACTTC. Residues: CASSDSTGASEKETQYF.

The chain couples TRBV29-1 to TRBJ2-5, with 7 bases fitting TRBD2. Germline V CDR1 and CDR2: SQVTM, ANQGSEA. The CDR3 contains 12 residues. V lost 4 bases to trimming and J lost 4 bases; unmatched junction nucleotides: 3. The chain's CDR3 is CSVAGGGETQYF. CDR3 coding DNA: TGCAGCGTTGCGGGGGGTGGAGAGACCCAGTACTTC.